This entry lists 30 T cell receptor beta chains sequenced from one sample in a study of beta chain features in type 1 diabetes. Findings and limits, study-wide: Moderate yet significant TCRB CDR3 shortening was seen in Type 1 diabetes patients in all four CD4+ subsets.

Sequenced material consisted of expressed TCRB transcripts (all of the isolated RNA was reverse transcribed). Clones were sequenced by immunoSEQ multiplex PCR, and TCRdb holds only the in-frame ones, with some missing. The sample carries some 350,000 clones, approximately 13% recorded once. Their antigen targets remain unknown. Sequencing input: naive CD4+ T cells from blood. The receptors were gathered from a woman under 30 with type 1 diabetes.

This clone turned up a few times. The rearrangement links TRBV7-9 to TRBJ2-3; D not certain. Trimming pared 7 bases from V and 6 bases from J, leaving 11 bases between. The CDR3 sequence is 12 residues long. Germline loops: CDR1 SEHNR, CDR2 FQNEAQ (reference sequence). In DNA, the CDR3 is TGTGCCAGCATCTCATTAGCTGATACGCAGTATTTT. Translated: CASISLADTQYF. The full variable domain, completed using reference TRBV7-9 and TRBJ2-3, is DTGVSQNPRHKITKRGQNVTFRCDPISEHNRLYWYRQTLGQGPEFLTYFQNEAQLEKSRLLSDRFSAERPKGSFSTLEIQRTEQGDSAMYLCASISLADTQYFGPGTRLTVL.

This clone was counted only a few times. This specimen includes other DNA sequences encoding the same CDR3. This chain connects TRBV7-2 to TRBJ2-5, with a possible D match to TRBD2 (6 bases). The length of the CDR3 is 14 residues. CDR1 and CDR2 (germline): SGHTA, FQGNSA. Deletions cut 1 base from V and 1 base from J, with 7 bases between. This CDR3 reads CASSLGGVQETQYF. The CDR3 coding sequence is TGTGCCAGCAGCTTAGGCGGGGTCCAAGAGACCCAGTACTTC.

This chain joins TRBV7-3 and TRBJ1-2, with D unclear. V was pared by 6 bases and J by 3 bases, with 11 bases between. CDR1 is SGHTA and CDR2 is FQGTGA in the germline V gene. This CDR3 contains 13 residues. The CDR3 coding sequence is TGTGCCAGCAGGGAGAGGGAGGACTATGGCTACACCTTC. Residues: CASREREDYGYTF.

This clone was recorded a few times. The rearrangement joins TRBV29-1 to TRBJ2-6; D is ambiguous. Trimming cost V 7 bases and J 2 bases, with 18 bases left between them. Germline lookup yields CDR1 SQVTM and CDR2 ANQGSEA. The CDR3 loop spans 16 amino acids. Written as DNA, the CDR3 is TGCAGCGCCTCAGGTCTGGCAAGTCCTGGGGCCAACGTCCTGACTTTC. Amino acids: CSASGLASPGANVLTF.

The genes are TRBV6-6 and TRBJ1-5, with D perhaps matching TRBD1 (6 bases). Trimming pared 10 bases from V and 7 bases from J, leaving 17 bases between. The CDR3 has 13 residues. CDR1 MNHNY and CDR2 SVGAGI come from the germline V gene (reference sequence). This CDR3 is CATGNRVDQPQHF. The CDR3, as DNA: TGTGCCACCGGAAACAGGGTAGACCAGCCCCAGCATTTT.

In its sample, this clone was seen many times. J is TRBJ2-5 and V is TRBV30, with TRBD1 as a possible D gene (5 bases). Germline assignment: CDR1 GTSNPN and CDR2 SVGIG (reference sequence). V was cut by 0 bases and J by 5 bases, with 10 bases left in between. There are 13 residues in the CDR3. The CDR3 sequence: CAWSVKGSETQYF. The CDR3 DNA reads TGTGCCTGGAGTGTAAAGGGGTCCGAGACCCAGTACTTC.

J is TRBJ1-1 and V is TRBV7-9; 7 bases fit TRBD1. After removal of 1 base from V and 1 base from J, the junction contained 9 bases not matched to a gene. Germline V gives CDR1 SEHNR, CDR2 FQNEAQ (reference sequence). CDR3 size: 17 residues. The CDR3 reads CASSLVGGGPANTEAFF. CDR3 nucleotide sequence: TGTGCCAGCAGCTTAGTAGGGGGCGGTCCGGCGAACACTGAAGCTTTCTTT. The full variable domain, with the rest looked up from reference TRBV7-9 and TRBJ1-1, is DTGVSQNPRHKITKRGQNVTFRCDPISEHNRLYWYRQTLGQGPEFLTYFQNEAQLEKSRLLSDRFSAERPKGSFSTLEIQRTEQGDSAMYLCASSLVGGGPANTEAFFGQGTRLTVV.

The sample holds a few counts of this clone. V usage is TRBV30 and J usage is TRBJ2-7; D might be TRBD1 (7 bases). Trimming stripped 2 bases from V and 4 bases from J, with 9 bases between. CDR3 length: 12 amino acids. Germline V CDR1 and CDR2: GTSNPN, SVGIG (reference sequence). CDR3 residues: CAWSPGGYEQYV. The CDR3 DNA follows: TGTGCCTGGAGTCCAGGGGGGTACGAGCAGTACGTC.

The table lists this clone with many counts. The chain is built from TRBV4-3 and TRBJ2-4; perhaps TRBD1 as D (6 bases). Per the germline V gene, CDR1 is LGHNA and CDR2 is YSLEER. CDR3 length: 14 residues. The V gene lost 3 bases and the J gene lost 4 bases, with 10 bases spanning the gap. The CDR3 spells CASSHPDRKNIQYF. Here the CDR3 DNA reads TGCGCCAGCAGCCACCCCGACAGGAAAAACATTCAGTACTTC.

This clone was counted between two and nine times. The chain recombines TRBV19 with TRBJ1-2, with D possibly matching TRBD1 (6 bases). V gave up 3 bases and J gave up 4 bases, with 12 bases separating them. Germline V gene sequence: CDR1 LNHDA, CDR2 SQIVND (reference sequence). CDR3 length: 14 residues. CDR3 coding DNA: TGTGCCAGTAGTATGGTTCAGGGGACCTATGGCTACACCTTC. Translating it yields CASSMVQGTYGYTF.

This clone was seen more than once but under ten times. This chain uses TRBV18 with TRBJ2-3; TRBD1 aligns across 8 bases. V shed 2 bases, J shed 5 bases, and the junction held 9 bases outside the gene matches. There are 16 residues in the CDR3. Germline CDR1 reads KGHSH; CDR2 reads LQKENI. The DNA for the CDR3 is TGTGCCAGCTCACCATTTATGGGACAGGCCGAAGATACGCAGTATTTT. Amino acid sequence: CASSPFMGQAEDTQYF.

The chain carries TRBV5-1 and TRBJ2-5; D uncertain. The J call is in doubt because the DNA end fits TRBJ2-7 better. The CDR3 is 12 amino acids. Germline lookup yields CDR1 SGHRS and CDR2 YFSETQ. CDR3 sequence (DNA): TGCGCCAGCAGCTTGGCCGAGAACGAGCAGTACTTC. Protein sequence: CASSLAENEQYF.

The chain is built from TRBV28 and TRBJ1-1; 7 nucleotides agree with TRBD1. This CDR3 has 13 amino acids. CDR1 and CDR2 from the germline V gene are MDHEN and SYDVKM. Trimming removed 7 bases from V and 7 bases from J; junction bases left unmatched: 9. The CDR3 sequence: CASNHRGPGEAFF. The CDR3, as DNA: TGTGCCAGCAACCACAGGGGTCCCGGTGAAGCTTTCTTT. Full variable domain (outside the CDR3, taken from reference TRBV28 and TRBJ1-1): DVKVTQSSRYLVKRTGEKVFLECVQDMDHENMFWYRQDPGLGLRLIYFSYDVKMKEKGDIPEGYSVSREKKERFSLILESASTNQTSMYLCASNHRGPGEAFFGQGTRLTVV.

V and J are TRBV7-6 and TRBJ2-5, with D possibly being TRBD1 (5 bases). The CDR3 extends over 14 amino acids. Germline assignment: CDR1 SGHVS and CDR2 FNYEAQ. Trimming removed 7 bases from V and 3 bases from J, with 15 bases in between. For the CDR3, the DNA is TGTGCCAGCACCATAGGGGCAGGGAAAGAGACCCAGTACTTC. It translates to CASTIGAGKETQYF.

This clone has only a few counts. V usage is TRBV14 and J usage is TRBJ2-1, with 13 bases lining up with TRBD2. After removal of 5 bases from V and 8 bases from J, the junction contained 3 bases not matched to a gene. The CDR3 contains 14 residues. In germline, CDR1 is SGHDN, CDR2 FVKESK. Here the CDR3 reads CASSEGLAGYEQFF. The CDR3 DNA sequence: TGTGCCAGCAGCGAGGGACTAGCGGGATATGAGCAGTTCTTC.

J is TRBJ1-2 and V is TRBV4-3; 7 bases match TRBD1. CDR3 length: 16 residues. V lost 3 bases and J lost 0; bases outside the gene matches: 7. Germline lookup yields CDR1 LGHNA and CDR2 YSLEER. The CDR3 region has the DNA TGCGCCAGCAGCCAGGATCGGGACAGACCTAACTATGGCTACACCTTC. This sequence encodes CASSQDRDRPNYGYTF.

The CDR3 region has the DNA TGTGCCAGCAGCCAGGGGTTCTACGAGCAGTACTTC. Its protein product is CASSQGFYEQYF. The chain couples TRBV6-5 to TRBJ2-7, with D perhaps matching TRBD1 (6 bases). CDR1 and CDR2 from the germline V gene are MNHEY and SVGAGI. Trimming took off 6 bases at V and 3 bases at J, with 9 bases between the two ends. This CDR3 comprises 12 residues.

The chain carries TRBV30 and TRBJ1-4, with D unresolved. With 2 bases removed from V and 8 bases from J, the gap between germline ends came to 15 bases. From germline, CDR1 is GTSNPN and CDR2 SVGIG (reference sequence). CDR3 size: 14 residues. The CDR3 is CAWSLWELGEKLFF. In DNA, the CDR3 is TGTGCCTGGAGTTTATGGGAGTTGGGAGAAAAACTGTTTTTT. The whole variable domain, filled in from reference TRBV30 and TRBJ1-4, reads SQTIHQWPATLVQPVGSPLSLECTVEGTSNPNLYWYRQAAGRGLQLLFYSVGIGQISSEVPQNLSASRPQDRQFILSSKKLLLSDSGFYLCAWSLWELGEKLFFGSGTQLSVL.

In its sample, this clone was seen once. The V call is TRBV6-1, the J call TRBJ2-7; 8 bases agree with TRBD1. Germline CDR1 is MNHNS and CDR2 is SASEGT. Trimming at V came to 6 bases and at J to 9 bases, leaving 10 bases not matched to a gene. The CDR3 runs to 13 residues. This CDR3 is CASSPESGGWQYF. CDR3 DNA: TGTGCCAGCAGCCCCGAATCAGGGGGCTGGCAGTACTTC.

As for this clone: This sample also contains other DNA sequences that code for the same CDR3. The chain recombines TRBV18 with TRBJ1-5, with D perhaps matching TRBD1 (5 bases). From germline, CDR1 is KGHSH and CDR2 LQKENI. The CDR3 is 13 amino acids. V lost 4 bases, J lost 4 bases, and 8 bases lay in between. The CDR3 DNA reads as TGTGCCAGCTCACGCCAGGGAAATCAGCCCCAGCATTTT. It yields the protein CASSRQGNQPQHF.

This clone has a handful of counts. The rearrangement joins TRBV18 to TRBJ2-7; tentatively, D is TRBD1 (6 bases). This CDR3 is 14 amino acids long. V was shortened by 3 bases and J by 2 bases, with 11 bases between the two germline ends. Germline CDR1 KGHSH, CDR2 LQKENI. CDR3 nucleotide sequence: TGTGCCAGCTCACCGGCGACAGGAGCCTACGAGCAGTACGTC. Residues: CASSPATGAYEQYV.

This chain joins TRBV30 and TRBJ2-3, with D possibly matching TRBD2 (5 bases). V lost 0 bases to trimming and J lost 3 bases, with 13 bases between them. From germline, CDR1 is GTSNPN and CDR2 SVGIG (reference sequence). CDR3 size: 15 residues. CDR3 nucleotide sequence: TGTGCCTGGAGTGTAAACCGGCGGGCAACAGATACGCAGTATTTT. It is translated as CAWSVNRRATDTQYF. Based on the CDR3 plus reference TRBV30 and TRBJ2-3, the full variable domain is SQTIHQWPATLVQPVGSPLSLECTVEGTSNPNLYWYRQAAGRGLQLLFYSVGIGQISSEVPQNLSASRPQDRQFILSSKKLLLSDSGFYLCAWSVNRRATDTQYFGPGTRLTVL.

The table lists this clone with a few counts. Other DNA sequences within the sample encode an identical CDR3. The chain is built from TRBV6-6 and TRBJ1-1; a possible D gene is TRBD1 (5 bases). The CDR3 consists of 13 residues. V lost 8 bases and J 1 base, leaving 11 bases between the germline ends. From germline, CDR1 is MNHNY and CDR2 SVGAGI (reference sequence). Written as DNA, the CDR3 is TGTGCCAGCTCAAGACAGCCGAACACTGAAGCTTTCTTT. This gives the protein CASSRQPNTEAFF.

This clone was recorded a few times. This chain joins TRBV28 and TRBJ2-7; maybe TRBD1 (6 bases). With 5 bases removed from V and 2 bases from J, the gap between germline ends came to 13 bases. This CDR3 has 14 amino acids. Germline V gene sequence: CDR1 MDHEN, CDR2 SYDVKM. The CDR3 region is CASSPGTQPYEQYF. CDR3 DNA sequence: TGTGCCAGCAGTCCCGGGACACAACCCTACGAGCAGTACTTC.

The chain uses TRBV28 and TRBJ1-5; D not resolved. The CDR3 extends over 15 amino acids. V shed 6 bases and J shed 6 bases, with 18 bases lying between them. The germline CDR1 and CDR2 sequences are MDHEN and SYDVKM. This chain's CDR3 is CASSLGSLGSQPQHF. In DNA form, the CDR3 reads TGTGCCAGCAGCCTCGGATCTCTGGGGAGTCAGCCCCAGCATTTT.

This clone was seen more than once but under ten times. The genes are TRBV15 and TRBJ2-7; TRBD1 matches at 9 bases. Trimming took 5 bases from V and 4 from J; bases not matched to a gene: 9. Germline V CDR1 and CDR2: LNHNV, YYDKDF (reference sequence). CDR3 length: 15 residues. As DNA, the CDR3 is TGTGCCACCAGCGGGGGACAGGGAATGGGTTACGAGCAGTACTTC. It is translated as CATSGGQGMGYEQYF.

This chain links TRBV4-2 with TRBJ1-4; a weak D match, TRBD1 (5 bases). CDR3 length equals 16 residues. V lost 0 bases and J 4 bases, leaving 12 bases between the germline ends. Germline CDR1 and CDR2: LGHNA and YNFKEQ. The CDR3 DNA follows: TGTGCCAGCAGCCAAGAGATTCAGGGTGTTAATGAAAAACTGTTTTTT. Translation: CASSQEIQGVNEKLFF.

The genes are TRBV19 and TRBJ2-1; D might be TRBD1 (6 bases). Deletions cut 3 bases from V and 0 bases from J, with 15 bases between. CDR3 size: 17 residues. Germline V gene lookup returns CDR1 LNHDA and CDR2 SQIVND (reference sequence). CDR3 sequence: CASSMRLGQPSYNEQFF. The CDR3 nucleotides are TGTGCCAGTAGTATGCGCCTTGGACAGCCCTCCTACAATGAGCAGTTCTTC.

The V call is TRBV30, the J call TRBJ1-3; TRBD1 matches 8 bases. The CDR3 is 16 amino acids. CDR1 is GTSNPN and CDR2 is SVGIG in the germline V gene (reference sequence). V was clipped by 3 bases and J by 8 bases; unmatched bases: 15. The CDR3 DNA reads TGTGCCTGGAGCCCTTTTCGAGGTGACAGGGGCTACACCATATATTTT. Its protein is CAWSPFRGDRGYTIYF.

This clone has only a few counts. V is TRBV5-1 and J is TRBJ2-3; the match to TRBD2 covers 7 bases. The CDR3 has 13 residues. J was trimmed by 6 bases and V by 2 bases; bases with no gene match: 3. Per germline, CDR1 SGHRS and CDR2 YFSETQ. The CDR3 DNA is TGCGCCAGCAGCTTCAACGGGGGGGATACGCAGTATTTT. Its translation: CASSFNGGDTQYF.